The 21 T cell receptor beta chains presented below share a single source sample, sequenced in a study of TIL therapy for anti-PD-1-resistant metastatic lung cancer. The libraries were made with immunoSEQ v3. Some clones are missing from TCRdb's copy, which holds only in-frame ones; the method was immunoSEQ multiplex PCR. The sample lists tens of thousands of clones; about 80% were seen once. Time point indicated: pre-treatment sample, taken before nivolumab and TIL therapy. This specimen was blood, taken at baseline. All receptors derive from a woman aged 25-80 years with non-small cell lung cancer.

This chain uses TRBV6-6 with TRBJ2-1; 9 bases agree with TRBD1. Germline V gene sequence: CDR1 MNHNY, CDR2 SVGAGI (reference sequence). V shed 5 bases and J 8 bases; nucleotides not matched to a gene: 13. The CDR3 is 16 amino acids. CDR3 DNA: TGTGCCAGCAGTCCCGGGACAGGGTTCGTTTTTGATGAGCAGTTCTTC. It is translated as CASSPGTGFVFDEQFF.

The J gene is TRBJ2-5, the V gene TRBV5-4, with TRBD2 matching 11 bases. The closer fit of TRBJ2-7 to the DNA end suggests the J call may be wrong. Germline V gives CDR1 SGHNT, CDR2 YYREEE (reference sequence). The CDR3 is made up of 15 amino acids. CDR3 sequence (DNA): TGTGCCAGCAGTTCGGGACTAGCGGCTTCCTACGAGCAGTACTTC. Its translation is CASSSGLAASYEQYF.

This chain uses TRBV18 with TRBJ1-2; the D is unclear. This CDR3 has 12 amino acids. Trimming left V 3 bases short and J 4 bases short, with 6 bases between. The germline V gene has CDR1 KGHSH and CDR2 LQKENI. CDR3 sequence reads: CASSPSVYGYTF. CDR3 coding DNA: TGTGCCAGCTCACCTTCAGTCTATGGCTACACCTTC.

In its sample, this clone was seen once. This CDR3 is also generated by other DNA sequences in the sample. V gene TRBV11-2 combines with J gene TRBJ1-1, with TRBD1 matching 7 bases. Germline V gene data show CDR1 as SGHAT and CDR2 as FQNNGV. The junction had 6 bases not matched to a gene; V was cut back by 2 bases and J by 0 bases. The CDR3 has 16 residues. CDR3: CASSLRFGTVNTEAFF. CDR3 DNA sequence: TGTGCCAGCAGCTTAAGGTTTGGGACAGTGAACACTGAAGCTTTCTTT.

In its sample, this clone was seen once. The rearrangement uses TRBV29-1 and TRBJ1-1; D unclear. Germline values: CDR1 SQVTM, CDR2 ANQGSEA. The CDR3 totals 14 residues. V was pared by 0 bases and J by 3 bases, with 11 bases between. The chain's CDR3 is CSVEDYEQHTEAFF. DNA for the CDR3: TGCAGCGTTGAAGATTATGAACAACACACTGAAGCTTTCTTT.

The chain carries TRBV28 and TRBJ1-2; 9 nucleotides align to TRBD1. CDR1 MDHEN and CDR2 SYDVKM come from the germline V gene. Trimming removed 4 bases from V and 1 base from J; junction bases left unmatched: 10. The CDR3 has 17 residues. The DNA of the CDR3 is TGTGCCAGCAGTTCTGGGGGACAGGGAAGGGATAACTATGGCTACACCTTC. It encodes CASSSGGQGRDNYGYTF.

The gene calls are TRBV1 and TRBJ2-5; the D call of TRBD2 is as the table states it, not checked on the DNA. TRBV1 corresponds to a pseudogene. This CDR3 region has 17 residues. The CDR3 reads CTSSQLLAGAPRKTQYF. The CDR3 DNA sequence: TGCACCAGCAGCCAATTACTAGCGGGAGCACCTCGAAAGACCCAGTACTTC.

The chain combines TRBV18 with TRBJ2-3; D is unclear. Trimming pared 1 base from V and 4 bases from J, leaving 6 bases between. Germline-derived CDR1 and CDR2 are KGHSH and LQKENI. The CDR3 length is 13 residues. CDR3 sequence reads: CASSPREADTQYF. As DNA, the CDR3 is TGTGCCAGCTCACCACGTGAGGCAGATACGCAGTATTTT.

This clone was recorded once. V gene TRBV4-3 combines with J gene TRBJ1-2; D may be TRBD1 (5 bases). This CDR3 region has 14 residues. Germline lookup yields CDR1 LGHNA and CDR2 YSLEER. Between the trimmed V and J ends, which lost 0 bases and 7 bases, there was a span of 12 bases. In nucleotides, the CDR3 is TGCGCCAGCAGCCAAGATGGGGGGACCTCTGGCTACACCTTC. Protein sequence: CASSQDGGTSGYTF.

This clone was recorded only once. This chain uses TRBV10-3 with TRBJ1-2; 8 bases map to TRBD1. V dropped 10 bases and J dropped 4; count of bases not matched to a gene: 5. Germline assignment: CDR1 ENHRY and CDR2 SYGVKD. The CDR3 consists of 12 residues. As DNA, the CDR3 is TGTGCCACTCGACAGGGGACCTATGGCTACACCTTC. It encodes CATRQGTYGYTF.

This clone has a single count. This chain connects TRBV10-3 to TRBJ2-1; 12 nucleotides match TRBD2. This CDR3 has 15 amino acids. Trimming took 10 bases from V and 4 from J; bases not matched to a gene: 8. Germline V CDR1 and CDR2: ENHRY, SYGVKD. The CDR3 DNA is TGTGCCACGCAGACTAGCGGGGGAGAATACAATGAGCAGTTCTTC. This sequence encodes CATQTSGGEYNEQFF.

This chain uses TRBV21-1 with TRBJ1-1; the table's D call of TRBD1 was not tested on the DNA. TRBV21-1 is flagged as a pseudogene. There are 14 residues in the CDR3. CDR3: CASSKGPRETEAFF. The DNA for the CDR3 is TGTGCCAGCAGCAAAGGTCCCAGGGAAACTGAAGCTTTCTTT.

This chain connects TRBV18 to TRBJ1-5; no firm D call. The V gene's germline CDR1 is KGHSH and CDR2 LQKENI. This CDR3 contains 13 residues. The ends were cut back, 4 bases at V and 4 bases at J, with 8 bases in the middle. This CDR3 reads CASSQDGNQPQHF. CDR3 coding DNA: TGTGCCAGCTCACAGGACGGGAATCAGCCCCAGCATTTT. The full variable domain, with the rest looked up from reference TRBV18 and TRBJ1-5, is NAGVMQNPRHLVRRRGQEARLRCSPMKGHSHVYWYRQLPEEGLKFMVYLQKENIIDESGMPKERFSAEFPKEGPSILRIQQVVRGDSAAYFCASSQDGNQPQHFGDGTRLSIL.

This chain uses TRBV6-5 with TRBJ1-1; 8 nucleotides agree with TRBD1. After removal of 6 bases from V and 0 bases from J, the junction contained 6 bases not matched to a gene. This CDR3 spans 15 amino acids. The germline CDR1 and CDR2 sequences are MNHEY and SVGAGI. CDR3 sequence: CASRNGQGLNTEAFF. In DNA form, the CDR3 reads TGTGCCAGCAGGAATGGACAGGGATTGAACACTGAAGCTTTCTTT.

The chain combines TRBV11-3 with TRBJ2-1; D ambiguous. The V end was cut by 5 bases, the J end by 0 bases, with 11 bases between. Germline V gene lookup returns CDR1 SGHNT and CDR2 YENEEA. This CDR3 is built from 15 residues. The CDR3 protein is CASSPQGSSYNEQFF. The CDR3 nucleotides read TGTGCCAGCAGCCCTCAAGGAAGCTCCTACAATGAGCAGTTCTTC. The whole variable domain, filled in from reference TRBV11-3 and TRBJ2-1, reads EAGVVQSPRYKIIEKKQPVAFWCNPISGHNTLYWYLQNLGQGPELLIRYENEEAVDDSQLPKDRFSAERLKGVDSTLKIQPAELGDSAVYLCASSPQGSSYNEQFFGPGTRLTVL.

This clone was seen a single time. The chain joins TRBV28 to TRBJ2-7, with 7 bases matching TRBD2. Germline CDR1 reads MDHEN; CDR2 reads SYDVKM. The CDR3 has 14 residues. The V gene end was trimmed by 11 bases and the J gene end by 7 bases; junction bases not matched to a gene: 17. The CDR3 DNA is TGTGCCGCGACCCCTGGGAGGCTGGGGGGGGAGCAGTACTTC. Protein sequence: CAATPGRLGGEQYF.

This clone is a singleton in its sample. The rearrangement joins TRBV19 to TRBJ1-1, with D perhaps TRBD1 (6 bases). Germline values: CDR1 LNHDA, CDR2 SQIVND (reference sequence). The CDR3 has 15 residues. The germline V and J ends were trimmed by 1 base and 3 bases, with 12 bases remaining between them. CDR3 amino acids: CASSIVGGGDTEAFF. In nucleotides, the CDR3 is TGTGCCAGTAGTATAGTAGGGGGTGGGGACACTGAAGCTTTCTTT. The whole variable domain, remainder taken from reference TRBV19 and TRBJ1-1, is DGGITQSPKYLFRKEGQNVTLSCEQNLNHDAMYWYRQDPGQGLRLIYYSQIVNDFQKGDIAEGYSVSREKKESFPLTVTSAQKNPTAFYLCASSIVGGGDTEAFFGQGTRLTVV.

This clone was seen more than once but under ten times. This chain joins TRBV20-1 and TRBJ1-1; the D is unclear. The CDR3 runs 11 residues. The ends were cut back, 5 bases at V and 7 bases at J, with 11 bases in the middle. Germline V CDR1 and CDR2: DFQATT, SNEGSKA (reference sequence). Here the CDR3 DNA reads TGCAGTGCTCTTCGTGGCAATGAAGCTTTCTTT. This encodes CSALRGNEAFF.

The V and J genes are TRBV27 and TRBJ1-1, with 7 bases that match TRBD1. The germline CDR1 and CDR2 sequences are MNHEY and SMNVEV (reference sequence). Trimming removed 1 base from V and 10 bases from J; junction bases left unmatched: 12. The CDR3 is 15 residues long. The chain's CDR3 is CASSLYRSAGGRAFF. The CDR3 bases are TGTGCCAGCAGTTTATATCGTTCGGCAGGGGGTAGAGCTTTCTTT.

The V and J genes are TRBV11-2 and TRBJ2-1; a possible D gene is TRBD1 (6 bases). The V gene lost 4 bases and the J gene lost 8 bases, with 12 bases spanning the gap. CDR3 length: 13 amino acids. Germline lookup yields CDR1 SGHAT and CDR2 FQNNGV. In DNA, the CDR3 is TGTGCCAGCAGCTCCTACAGGGTCCATGAGCAGTTCTTC. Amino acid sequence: CASSSYRVHEQFF. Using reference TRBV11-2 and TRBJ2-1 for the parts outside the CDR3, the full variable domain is EAGVAQSPRYKIIEKRQSVAFWCNPISGHATLYWYQQILGQGPKLLIQFQNNGVVDDSQLPKDRFSAERLKGVDSTLKIQPAKLEDSAVYLCASSSYRVHEQFFGPGTRLTVL.

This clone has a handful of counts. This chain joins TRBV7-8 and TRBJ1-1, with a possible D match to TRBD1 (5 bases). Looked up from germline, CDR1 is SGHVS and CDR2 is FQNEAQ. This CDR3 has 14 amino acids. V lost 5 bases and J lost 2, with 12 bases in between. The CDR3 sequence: CASSIQAANTEAFF. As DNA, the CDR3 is TGTGCCAGCAGCATACAGGCCGCTAACACTGAAGCTTTCTTT.